These T cell receptor beta chains were read from a single sample in a study of cytomegalovirus exposure and HLA in healthy donors. Sequencing used immunoSEQ multiplex PCR; TCRdb keeps in-frame clones, though not all of them. The profile shows approximately 150,000 clones, almost 80% of them singletons. Sequences were obtained from PBMCs. These receptor sequences come from a man between 18 and 29 years old in good health and CMV-seropositive. Each CDR3 is given with its conserved first and last residue. The D gene is left open where the match is weak. Clone size is shown for a subset of rows, as once, few, many or a class of expanded clone.

d_gene,abundance,j_gene,v_gene,CDR3aa,CDR3nt
TRBD1,-,TRBJ1-1,TRBV19,CAASIGTGGHTEAFF,TGTGCGGCTTCAATCGGGACAGGGGGCCACACTGAAGCTTTCTTT
TRBD2,-,TRBJ2-7,TRBV15,CATSREGGGEQYF,TGTGCCACCAGCAGAGAGGGGGGAGGGGAGCAGTACTTC
-,few,TRBJ2-7,TRBV11-2,CASSLVAGVSYEQYF,TGTGCCAGCAGCTTAGTAGCAGGGGTTTCCTACGAGCAGTACTTC
-,once,TRBJ2-7,TRBV14,CASSRVTSGDYEQYF,TGTGCCAGCAGCCGGGTGACTAGTGGGGACTACGAGCAGTACTTC
-,-,TRBJ1-1,TRBV28,CASSSLEIREFEAFF,TGTGCCAGCAGCTCGCTAGAGATCCGGGAGTTTGAAGCTTTCTTT
-,few,TRBJ2-1,TRBV1,CTSSQPLGLPHNEQFF,TGCACCAGCAGCCAACCACTGGGGCTACCTCACAATGAGCAGTTCTTC
TRBD2,-,TRBJ2-2,TRBV2,CASKRLAGGGGELFF,TGTGCCAGCAAGAGACTAGCGGGAGGTGGCGGGGAGCTGTTTTTT
TRBD1,-,TRBJ1-5,TRBV28,CASSSDRDREGRGNQPQHF,TGTGCCAGCAGTTCAGACCGGGACAGGGAAGGCAGGGGCAATCAGCCCCAGCATTTT
-,few,TRBJ1-4,TRBV6-1,CASSAPFGGGDEKLFF,TGTGCCAGCAGTGCCCCGTTCGGAGGAGGTGATGAAAAACTGTTTTTT
-,few,TRBJ1-1,TRBV4-2,CASSQQRGRGHTEAFF,TGTGCCAGCAGCCAACAACGAGGGAGGGGTCATACTGAAGCTTTCTTT
-,-,TRBJ2-7,TRBV5-6,CASSLEMGSEQYF,TGTGCCAGCAGCTTGGAGATGGGGAGCGAGCAGTACTTC
-,-,TRBJ2-7,TRBV2,CASSGDFYEQYF,TGTGCCAGCAGCGGGGACTTCTACGAGCAGTACTTC
TRBD2,-,TRBJ2-3,TRBV30,CAWSVDPGLKDTQYF,TGTGCCTGGAGTGTGGATCCGGGACTAAAGGATACGCAGTATTTT
-,once,TRBJ2-7,TRBV27,CASSNDRGLSEQYF,TGTGCCAGCAGTAACGACCGGGGTCTGTCCGAGCAGTACTTC
-,-,TRBJ2-2,TRBV5-1,CASSLVSEFGELFF,TGCGCCAGCAGCTTGGTATCGGAGTTCGGGGAGCTGTTTTTT
TRBD2,-,TRBJ2-1,TRBV7-3,CASSLGTSEGRVNEQFF,TGTGCCAGCAGCTTAGGGACTAGTGAGGGTAGGGTCAATGAGCAGTTCTTC
-,-,TRBJ2-6,TRBV5-6,CASSLAGGPFNSGANVLTF,TGTGCCAGCAGCTTGGCCGGCGGGCCCTTCAACTCTGGGGCCAACGTCCTGACTTTC
-,-,TRBJ2-4,TRBV19,CASSPENGNIQYF,TGTGCCAGTAGCCCCGAGAACGGAAACATTCAGTACTTC
TRBD1,-,TRBJ1-1,TRBV7-9,CASSTTGTALEAFF,TGTGCCAGCAGCACCACGGGGACAGCCCTTGAAGCTTTCTTT
-,-,TRBJ1-1,TRBV29-1,CSALGLTNTEAFF,TGCAGCGCTCTCGGACTTACGAACACTGAAGCTTTCTTT
-,-,TRBJ1-5,TRBV7-9,CASSSWTTPGPQHF,TGTGCCAGCAGCTCATGGACAACCCCTGGGCCCCAGCATTTT
-,-,TRBJ1-1,TRBV19,CASSARGTEAFF,TGTGCCAGTAGTGCCAGGGGCACTGAAGCTTTCTTT
-,-,TRBJ1-1,TRBV7-2,CASTDSNRATEAFF,TGTGCCAGCACCGATTCCAACAGGGCCACTGAAGCTTTCTTT
-,once,TRBJ2-2,TRBV30,CAWQSVGALTGELFF,TGTGCCTGGCAATCTGTGGGGGCCCTCACCGGGGAGCTGTTTTTT
-,once,TRBJ2-7,TRBV6-5,CASSWTGLTSSYEQYF,TGTGCCAGCAGTTGGACGGGACTTACTAGCTCCTACGAGCAGTACTTC
-,-,TRBJ1-4,TRBV27,CASSPSGEREKLFF,TGTGCCAGCAGCCCTTCAGGGGAACGGGAAAAACTGTTTTTT